A selection of T cell receptor beta chains follows, all from one sample in a study of neurological immune-mediated disorders. TCRdb re-analysed the 5' RACE reads in MiXCR, keeping a single row per CDR3 protein. The data show tens of thousands of distinct CDR3 sequences, around 3.8% seen once. The sequencing input was PBMCs. Receptors were obtained from a woman aged 50 to 65 with multiple sclerosis. Each CDR3 is given with its conserved first and last residue. A D gene is named only where the DNA matches it firmly. Rows may omit the clone size; those that give it use once, few, many or a size class.

CASSSGQGAFPTQYF	TGCGCCAGCAGCTCGGGACAGGGGGCCTTCCCGACCCAGTACTTC	TRBJ2-5	TRBD1	many	TRBV5-1
CASSLIESYEQYF	TGTGCCAGCAGCTTAATTGAGAGCTACGAGCAGTACTTC	TRBJ2-7	-	many	TRBV7-9
CASSQGASGRRADTQYF	TGTGCCAGCAGCCAAGGAGCTAGCGGGAGGAGGGCAGATACGCAGTATTTT	TRBJ2-3	TRBD2	few	TRBV14
CASSKAFEGYTF	TGTGCCAGCAGCAAGGCTTTCGAGGGCTACACCTTC	TRBJ1-2	-	many	TRBV21-1
CASSQSRGGRGRHNEQFF	TGCGCCAGCAGCCAGTCCAGGGGAGGACGCGGTAGGCACAATGAGCAGTTCTTC	TRBJ2-1	-	many	TRBV5-1
CSVVGGHSSYEQYF	TGCAGCGTTGTGGGGGGACACAGCTCCTACGAGCAGTACTTC	TRBJ2-7	-	-	TRBV29-1
CSARVSNNQPQNF	TGCAGTGCTAGAGTTAGTAACAATCAGCCCCAGAATTTT	TRBJ1-5	-	many	TRBV20-1
CASSLPSISAGELFF	TGTGCCAGCAGCCTCCCCTCAATATCCGCCGGGGAGCTGTTTTTT	TRBJ2-2	-	-	TRBV3-1
CASSVGSDGNTIYF	TGTGCCAGCAGTGTCGGGTCGGACGGAAACACCATATATTTT	TRBJ1-3	-	many	TRBV9
CASSTGVNYGYTF	TGCGCCAGCAGCACAGGGGTTAACTATGGCTACACCTTC	TRBJ1-2	TRBD1	many	TRBV5-1
CASTVDRRAGANVLTF	TGTGCCAGCACGGTGGACCGTCGGGCTGGGGCCAACGTCCTGACTTTC	TRBJ2-6	-	many	TRBV12-3/TRBV12-4
CASSLVAEKLFF	TGTGCCAGCAGCTTAGTAGCAGAAAAACTGTTTTTT	TRBJ1-4	-	many	TRBV7-8
CASSWGGFPTGELFF	TGTGCCAGCAGCTGGGGGGGCTTTCCCACCGGGGAGCTGTTTTTT	TRBJ2-2	-	many	TRBV7-2
CASSATGRETGELFF	TGTGCCAGCAGTGCAACAGGACGGGAAACCGGGGAGCTGTTTTTT	TRBJ2-2	-	few	TRBV5-5
CASSPRQGITDTQYF	TGTGCCAGCAGCCCGCGACAGGGGATCACAGATACGCAGTATTTT	TRBJ2-3	TRBD1	many	TRBV5-6
CVSSLGLAGSTDTQYF	TGTGTCAGCAGCTTAGGACTAGCGGGAAGCACAGATACGCAGTATTTT	TRBJ2-3	TRBD2	-	TRBV7-3
CSARGRGYNEQFF	TGCAGTGCTAGGGGGAGGGGGTACAATGAGCAGTTCTTC	TRBJ2-1	-	medium-sized	TRBV20-1
CSHKGLWLNEQFF	TGCAGCCATAAAGGACTATGGCTCAATGAGCAGTTCTTC	TRBJ2-1	-	many	TRBV29-1
CSARGIRSTDTQYF	TGCAGTGCTAGAGGGATACGGAGCACAGATACGCAGTATTTT	TRBJ2-3	-	many	TRBV20-1
CASSLPGNSGNTIYF	TGTGCCAGCAGTTTACCGGGAAACTCTGGAAACACCATATATTTT	TRBJ1-3	-	many	TRBV28
CSASTPRQSSYEQYF	TGCAGTGCTAGTACCCCCAGACAGAGCTCCTACGAGCAGTACTTC	TRBJ2-7	-	many	TRBV20-1
CASSVIDRGNSGNTIYF	TGTGCCAGCAGCGTTATAGACAGGGGAAACTCTGGAAACACCATATATTTT	TRBJ1-3	TRBD1	-	TRBV9
CSATDPGKMGLAGGNEQFF	TGCAGTGCAACTGACCCGGGAAAGATGGGACTAGCGGGAGGGAATGAGCAGTTCTTC	TRBJ2-1	TRBD2	many	TRBV20-1
CASRAGRMRRDTQYF	TGTGCCAGCAGAGCCGGTAGGATGAGGAGAGATACGCAGTATTTT	TRBJ2-3	-	-	TRBV12-3/TRBV12-4
CASSSETWGLAVWAQYF	TGTGCCAGCAGCTCGGAGACGTGGGGACTAGCCGTTTGGGCCCAGTACTTC	TRBJ2-5	TRBD2	many	TRBV11-2
CASSFRQGLTDTQYF	TGTGCCAGCAGCTTTAGACAGGGGCTAACAGATACGCAGTATTTT	TRBJ2-3	TRBD1	many	TRBV7-6
CSARRFGQGAGQPQHF	TGCAGTGCTAGACGTTTTGGACAGGGGGCTGGTCAGCCCCAGCATTTT	TRBJ1-5	TRBD1	many	TRBV20-1
CASSLQEQPQHF	TGTGCCAGCAGTTTGCAAGAACAGCCCCAGCATTTT	TRBJ1-5	-	many	TRBV12-3/TRBV12-4
CASSPIPGTGVQPQHF	TGTGCCAGCTCACCTATTCCTGGGACAGGGGTCCAGCCCCAGCATTTT	TRBJ1-5	TRBD1	few	TRBV18
CSARRPRGESTGELFF	TGCAGTGCTAGGCGGCCCAGGGGAGAGAGCACCGGGGAGCTGTTTTTT	TRBJ2-2	-	many	TRBV20-1
CSARVSNNQPQHF	TGCAGTGCTAGAGTTAGTAACAATCAGCCCCAGCATTTT	TRBJ1-5	-	many	TRBV20-1
CSVSGTSGFWEQYF	TGCAGCGTTTCCGGGACTAGCGGGTTTTGGGAGCAGTACTTC	TRBJ2-7	TRBD2	medium-sized	TRBV29-1
CASTMGGTGDTQYF	TGTGCCAGCACCATGGGGGGGACCGGTGATACGCAGTATTTT	TRBJ2-3	TRBD2	many	TRBV12-3/TRBV12-4
CASSHPGGLGAGELFF	TGTGCCAGCAGCCACCCAGGGGGCCTAGGGGCCGGGGAGCTGTTTTTT	TRBJ2-2	TRBD1	few	TRBV3-1
CAWRVGTGINSPLHF	TGTGCCTGGAGAGTCGGGACAGGGATAAATTCACCCCTCCACTTT	TRBJ1-6	TRBD1	many	TRBV30
CASRGGMGETQYF	TGTGCCAGCAGGGGCGGGATGGGAGAGACCCAGTACTTC	TRBJ2-5	-	-	TRBV6-5
CASSYDRGFVEAFF	TGTGCCAGCAGTTACGACAGGGGGTTTGTTGAAGCTTTCTTT	TRBJ1-1	TRBD1	many	TRBV6-2/TRBV6-3
CAISPAGTDTQYF	TGTGCCATCTCCCCGGCGGGCACAGATACGCAGTATTTT	TRBJ2-3	-	-	TRBV10-3
CASSFYFTSGRGETQYF	TGTGCCAGCAGCTTTTACTTTACTAGCGGGAGGGGAGAGACCCAGTACTTC	TRBJ2-5	TRBD2	many	TRBV7-2
CASSSFAGAGDEQFF	TGCGCCAGCAGCTCGTTCGCGGGGGCAGGCGATGAGCAGTTCTTC	TRBJ2-1	-	many	TRBV5-1
CASSYHRRPTEAFF	TGTGCCAGCAGTTATCACCGGAGGCCCACTGAAGCTTTCTTT	TRBJ1-1	-	few	TRBV3-1
CASSPGTGDRNSPLHF	TGCGCCAGCAGCCCCGGGACAGGGGATCGCAATTCACCCCTCCACTTT	TRBJ1-6	TRBD1	many	TRBV5-1